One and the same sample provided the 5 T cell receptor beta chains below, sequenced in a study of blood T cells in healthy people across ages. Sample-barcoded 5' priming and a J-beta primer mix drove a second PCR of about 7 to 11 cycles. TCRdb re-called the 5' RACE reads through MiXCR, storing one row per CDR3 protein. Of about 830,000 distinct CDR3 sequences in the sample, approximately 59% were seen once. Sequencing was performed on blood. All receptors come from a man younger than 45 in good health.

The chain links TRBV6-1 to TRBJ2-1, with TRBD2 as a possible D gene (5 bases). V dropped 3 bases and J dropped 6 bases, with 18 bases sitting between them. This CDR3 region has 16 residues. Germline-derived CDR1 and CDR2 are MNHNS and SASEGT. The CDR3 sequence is CASSDDLGRVGNEQFF. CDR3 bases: TGTGCCAGCAGTGACGACCTTGGGCGGGTTGGCAATGAGCAGTTCTTC.

CDR3 sequence: CGAEGTSTDTQYF. The CDR3 DNA reads TGCGGAGCGGAGGGTACAAGCACAGATACGCAGTATTTT. The J gene is TRBJ2-3, the V gene TRBV20-1; D is perhaps TRBD2 (6 bases). The CDR3 totals 13 residues. CDR1 DFQATT and CDR2 SNEGSKA come from the germline V gene (reference sequence).

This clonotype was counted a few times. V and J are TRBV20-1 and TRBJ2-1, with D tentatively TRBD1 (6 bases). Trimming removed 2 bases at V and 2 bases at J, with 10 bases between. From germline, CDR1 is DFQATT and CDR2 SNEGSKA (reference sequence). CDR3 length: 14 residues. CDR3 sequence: CSARPWTAYNEQFF. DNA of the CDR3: TGCAGTGCTAGACCTTGGACAGCCTACAATGAGCAGTTCTTC.

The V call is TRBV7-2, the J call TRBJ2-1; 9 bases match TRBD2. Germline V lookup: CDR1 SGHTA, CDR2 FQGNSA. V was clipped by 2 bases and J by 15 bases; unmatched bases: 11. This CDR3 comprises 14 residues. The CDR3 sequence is CASSLTASGASRFF. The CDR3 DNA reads TGTGCCAGCAGCTTAACGGCTAGCGGGGCTAGCAGGTTCTTC.

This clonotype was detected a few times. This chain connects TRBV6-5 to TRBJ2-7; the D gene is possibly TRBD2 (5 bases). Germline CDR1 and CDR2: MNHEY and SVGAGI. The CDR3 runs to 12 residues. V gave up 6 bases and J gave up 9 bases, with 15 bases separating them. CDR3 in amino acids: CASRPYIEGQYF. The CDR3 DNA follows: TGTGCCAGCAGGCCGTATATCGAGGGGCAGTACTTC.